One and the same sample provided the 11 T cell receptor beta chains below, sequenced in a study of early T cells in non-severe SARS-CoV-2 infection. TCRdb re-analysed the 5' RACE reads in MiXCR, keeping a single row per CDR3 protein. The data show under 100,000 distinct CDR3 sequences, 11% seen once. The sample consisted of whole blood. The receptors here all came from an adult who was a healthcare worker with PCR-confirmed SARS-CoV-2 infection or an uninfected control (not recorded which).

This clonotype was counted many times. This rearrangement joins TRBV9 to TRBJ1-3, with 8 nucleotides matching TRBD1. The ends lost 4 bases at V and 0 bases at J; junction bases unmatched: 9. The germline V gene has CDR1 SGDLS and CDR2 YYNGEE. The CDR3 spans 17 residues. The CDR3 bases are TGTGCCAGCAGCAACCGACAGGGGAAACCCTCTGGAAACACCATATATTTT. This gives the protein CASSNRQGKPSGNTIYF.

At least ten counts were recorded for this clonotype. The chain carries TRBV5-1 and TRBJ2-6, with D possibly being TRBD2 (6 bases). There are 18 residues in the CDR3. Trimming pared 3 bases from V and 0 bases from J, leaving 16 bases between. Germline CDR1 is SGHRS and CDR2 is YFSETQ. The CDR3 loop reads CASSSRGGVASGANVLTF. The CDR3 DNA reads as TGCGCCAGCAGCTCCCGGGGAGGCGTAGCCTCTGGGGCCAACGTCCTGACTTTC.

This clonotype was counted a few times. This rearrangement joins TRBV7-2 to TRBJ2-1; 8 positions match TRBD2. With 4 bases clipped from V and 5 bases from J, the junction kept 7 bases outside the gene matches. Germline V gives CDR1 SGHTA, CDR2 FQGNSA. The CDR3 is 15 amino acids. This CDR3 reads CASSSSGTRNNEQFF. CDR3 nucleotide sequence: TGTGCCAGCAGCTCATCCGGGACTAGAAACAATGAGCAGTTCTTC.

This clonotype was found many times. The rearrangement joins TRBV20-1 to TRBJ2-7; unclear D gene. CDR1 is DFQATT and CDR2 is SNEGSKA in the germline V gene (reference sequence). The germline V and J ends were trimmed by 3 bases and 5 bases, with 11 bases remaining between them. This CDR3 is 12 amino acids long. The DNA for the CDR3 is TGCAGTGCTAGCCGGGTTTCCCACGAGCAGTACTTC. Amino acid sequence: CSASRVSHEQYF.

The rearrangement joins TRBV7-2 to TRBJ1-4, with D perhaps TRBD1 (6 bases). From germline, CDR1 is SGHTA and CDR2 FQGNSA. The CDR3 extends over 15 amino acids. Trimming pared 6 bases from V and 10 bases from J, leaving 21 bases between. The DNA of the CDR3 is TGTGCCAGCAGTCCTAGCAAGGACAGAGGCGGAAAACTGTTTTTT. Its translation is CASSPSKDRGGKLFF. Combining the CDR3 with reference TRBV7-2 and TRBJ1-4 gives the whole variable domain GAGVSQSPSNKVTEKGKDVELRCDPISGHTALYWYRQSLGQGLEFLIYFQGNSAPDKSGLPSDRFSAERTGGSVSTLTIQRTQQEDSAVYLCASSPSKDRGGKLFFGSGTQLSVL.

This clonotype was observed a few times. V usage is TRBV4-1 and J usage is TRBJ1-1; weak D call: TRBD1 (6 bases). Germline values: CDR1 MGHRA, CDR2 YSYEKL. Trimming left V 1 base short and J 1 base short, with 13 bases between. The CDR3 runs 16 residues. Here the CDR3 reads CASSQVFGTSNTEAFF. The CDR3 DNA is TGCGCCAGCAGCCAAGTGTTCGGGACATCGAACACTGAAGCTTTCTTT.

CDR3 nucleotides: TGTGCCAGCTCACCCCCCGGACTAGCGGGAGGTGGAGATACGCAGTATTTT. Its protein is CASSPPGLAGGGDTQYF. The chain employs TRBV18 and TRBJ2-3; 14 nucleotides match TRBD2. Losses at the gene ends were 3 bases for V and 5 bases for J; bases not matched to a gene: 7. This CDR3 has 17 residues. CDR1 is KGHSH and CDR2 is LQKENI in the germline V gene.

This clonotype has more than one count but fewer than ten. V gene TRBV15 combines with J gene TRBJ2-1; D not resolved. CDR1 and CDR2 from the germline V gene are LNHNV and YYDKDF (reference sequence). The CDR3 length is 11 residues. Trimming pared 1 base from V and 6 bases from J, leaving 1 base between. CDR3 sequence (DNA): TGTGCCACCAGCAGAGGCAATGAGCAGTTCTTC. It encodes CATSRGNEQFF. Together with reference TRBV15 and TRBJ2-1, the CDR3 gives the full variable domain: DAMVIQNPRYQVTQFGKPVTLSCSQTLNHNVMYWYQQKSSQAPKLLFHYYDKDFNNEADTPDNFQSRRPNTSFCFLDIRSPGLGDTAMYLCATSRGNEQFFGPGTRLTVL.

CDR3: CASSLVLNYEQYF. The CDR3 DNA reads TGTGCCAGCAGCTTGGTCCTCAACTACGAGCAGTACTTC. This chain uses TRBV5-6 with TRBJ2-7; no clear D gene. The CDR3 has 13 residues. Germline-derived CDR1 and CDR2 are SGHDT and YYEEEE. Trimming removed 0 bases at V and 3 bases at J, with 7 bases between.

A remark on this clonotype: A read error may explain this, as a much larger clone is one base away. The chain recombines TRBV7-6 with TRBJ1-1, with D unresolved. Per germline, CDR1 SGHVS and CDR2 FNYEAQ. This CDR3 is 13 amino acids long. The CDR3 loop is CASSLGENTEAVF. For the CDR3, the DNA is TGTGCCAGCAGCTTAGGGGAGAACACTGAAGCTGTCTTT.

This clonotype came up a few times. The V and J genes are TRBV7-6 and TRBJ2-2; 9 bases are shared with TRBD1. CDR1 is SGHVS, CDR2 FNYEAQ, per germline. Losses at the gene ends were 4 bases for V and 3 bases for J; bases not matched to a gene: 3. This CDR3 contains 15 residues. For the CDR3, the DNA is TGTGCCAGCAGCTCGGGACAGGGTCACACCGGGGAGCTGTTTTTT. Translation: CASSSGQGHTGELFF.